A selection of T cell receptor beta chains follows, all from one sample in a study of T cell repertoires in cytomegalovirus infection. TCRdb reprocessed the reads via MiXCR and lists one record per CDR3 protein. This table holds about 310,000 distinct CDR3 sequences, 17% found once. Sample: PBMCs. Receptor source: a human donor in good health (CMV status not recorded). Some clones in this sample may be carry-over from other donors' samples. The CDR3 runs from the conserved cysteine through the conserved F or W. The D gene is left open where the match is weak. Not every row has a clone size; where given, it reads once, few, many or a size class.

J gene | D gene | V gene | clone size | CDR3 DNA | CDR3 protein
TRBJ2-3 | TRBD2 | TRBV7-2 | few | TGTGCCAGCAGCTTAGTCCCGGGGGGGAGCACAGATACGCAGTATTTT | CASSLVPGGSTDTQYF
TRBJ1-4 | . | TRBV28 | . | TGTGCCAGCAGAGGGACATACCTGTTTTTT | CASRGTYLFF
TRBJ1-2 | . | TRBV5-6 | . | TGTGCCAGCAGCTCCGATCCAGGGGCGATCTATGGCTACACCTTC | CASSSDPGAIYGYTF
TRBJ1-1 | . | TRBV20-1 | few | TGCAGCGCCGCTGGCATGAACACTGAAGCTTTCTTT | CSAAGMNTEAFF
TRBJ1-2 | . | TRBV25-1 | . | TGTGCCAGCAGTCGGCGCCAGGGCCGCGGCTACACCTTC | CASSRRQGRGYTF
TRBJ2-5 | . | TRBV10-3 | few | TGTGCCATCAAGGGGGTACAAGAGACCCAGTACTTC | CAIKGVQETQYF
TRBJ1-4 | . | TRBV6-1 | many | TGTGCCAGCAGAGCTTCGGGTGAACGGATTCATAATGAAAAACTGTTTTTT | CASRASGERIHNEKLFF
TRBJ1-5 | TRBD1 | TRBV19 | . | TGTGCCAGTAGAAAAGGGGGACAGGATAGCAATCAGCCCCAGCATTTT | CASRKGGQDSNQPQHF
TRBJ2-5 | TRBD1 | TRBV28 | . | TGTGCCAGCAGTTTATTTTTTGGGGACAGGGTTGGAAGGAAAGAGACCCAGTACTTC | CASSLFFGDRVGRKETQYF
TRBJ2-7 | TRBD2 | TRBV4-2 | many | TGTGCCAGCAGCCAAGAAGGGGCTAGCGGGGGGGCCTGGGAGCAGTACTTC | CASSQEGASGGAWEQYF
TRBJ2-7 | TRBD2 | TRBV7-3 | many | TGTGCCAGCAGCTTAGGGTCGGGTAGCGGGTACGAGCAGTACTTC | CASSLGSGSGYEQYF
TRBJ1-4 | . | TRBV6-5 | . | TGTGCCAGCAGCTACAACTCTTGGGAAAAACTGTTTTTT | CASSYNSWEKLFF
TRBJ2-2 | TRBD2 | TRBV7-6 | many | TGTGCCAGCAGCCCCTGGCCGGGGAATAGCGGGGGGAACACCGGGGAGCTGTTTTTT | CASSPWPGNSGGNTGELFF
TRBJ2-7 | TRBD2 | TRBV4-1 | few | TGCGCCAGCAGCCAAGATCGGTCTAGCGGGGGGCATACCTACGAGCAGTACTTC | CASSQDRSSGGHTYEQYF
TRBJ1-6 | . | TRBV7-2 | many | TGTGCCAGCAGAGAGATGATGGCGGTTTCACCCCTCCACTTT | CASREMMAVSPLHF
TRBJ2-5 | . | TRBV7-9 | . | TGTGCCAGCAGCTTATCAGCACAAGAGACCCAGTACTTC | CASSLSAQETQYF
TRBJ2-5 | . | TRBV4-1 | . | TGCGCCAGCAGCCAATTATTGAGGGGAAGTCGAGAGACCCAGTACTTC | CASSQLLRGSRETQYF
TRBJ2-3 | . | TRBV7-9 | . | TGTGCCAGCAATTGGGGAACGAGCACGGATACGCAGTATTTT | CASNWGTSTDTQYF
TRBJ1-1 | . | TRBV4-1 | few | TGCGCCAGCAGCCGGGCAAACAGGAACACTGAAGCTTTCTTT | CASSRANRNTEAFF
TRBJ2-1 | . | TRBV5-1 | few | TGCGCCAGCACGTTGCAAGGAGTCGCCTACAATGAGCAGTTCTTC | CASTLQGVAYNEQFF
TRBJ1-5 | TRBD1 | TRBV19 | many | TGTGCCAGTACCCAGGGACAGGCCCGCAATCAGCCCCAGCATTTT | CASTQGQARNQPQHF
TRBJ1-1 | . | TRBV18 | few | TGTGCCAGCTCACCCGCCGGGGGGGCAAGTTCTGATTTGAACACTGAAGCTTTCTTT | CASSPAGGASSDLNTEAFF
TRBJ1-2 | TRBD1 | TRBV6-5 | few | TGTGCCAGCAGTTACTCGGACAGGGAAAACTATGGCTACACCTTC | CASSYSDRENYGYTF
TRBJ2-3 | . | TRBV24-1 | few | TGTGCCACCAGTGAGCCCGGGACGGGAGATACGCAGTATTTT | CATSEPGTGDTQYF
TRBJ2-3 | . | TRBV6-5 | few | TGTGCCAGCAGTTACTCGAGAACGCGTTCGGTAACAGATACGCAGTATTTT | CASSYSRTRSVTDTQYF
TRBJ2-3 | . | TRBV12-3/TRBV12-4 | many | TGTGCCAGCAGTTTAGGTCAGGGGGGTATACCAATCACAGATACGCAGTATTTT | CASSLGQGGIPITDTQYF
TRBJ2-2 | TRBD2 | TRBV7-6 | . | TGTGCCAGCAGCACGACTAGCGGGGGGGTCACCGGGGAGCTGTTTTTT | CASSTTSGGVTGELFF
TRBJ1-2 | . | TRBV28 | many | TGTGCCAGCTCACCACAAGGCAGCGGCTACACCTTC | CASSPQGSGYTF
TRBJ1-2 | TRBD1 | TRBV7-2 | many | TGTGCCAGCACCGACGGCGGCAGGGGGCGTTGGAATGGCTACACCTTC | CASTDGGRGRWNGYTF
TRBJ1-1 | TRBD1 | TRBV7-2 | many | TGTGCCAGCAGCTTACAACAGGGGGGCGCTGAAGCTTTCTTT | CASSLQQGGAEAFF
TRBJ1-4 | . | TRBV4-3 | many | TGCGCCAGCAGCCTCGACAGCCGCAATAATGAAAAACTGTTTTTT | CASSLDSRNNEKLFF
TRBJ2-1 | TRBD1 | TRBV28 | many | TGTGCCAGCAGTCTGCCGGGACAGAGGTACAATGAGCAGTTCTTC | CASSLPGQRYNEQFF
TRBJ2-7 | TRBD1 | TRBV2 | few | TGTGCCACGACAGGGACGGGCGAGCAGTACTTC | CATTGTGEQYF
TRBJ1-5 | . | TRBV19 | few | TGTGCCAGCGAACCCCCCCCGTTTGGAACGACAGACCTACGGGCCCAGCATTTT | CASEPPPFGTTDLRAQHF
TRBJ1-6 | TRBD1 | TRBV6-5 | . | TGTGCCAGCAGTTACGGGACAGACCTTTATAATTCACCCCTCCACTTT | CASSYGTDLYNSPLHF
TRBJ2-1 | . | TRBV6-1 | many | TGTGCCAGCAGCCCATCGGGTAGCTCCTACAATGAGCAGTTCTTC | CASSPSGSSYNEQFF